This T cell receptor beta chain originates from a study of CD8+CD57+ T cells in acquired aplastic anemia. For the study at large: Each DNA sample taken from sorted CD4+ and CD8+ cells came to approximately 3.2 ug on average. On average, healthy donors gave 9.5 million to 14 million reads for CD4+ cells. Notes on the study in general: Patients and controls were not found to differ significantly in CD8+ Simpson's diversity.

Investigators profiled TCR beta VDJ and CDR3 from genomic DNA template. Each CDR3 protein is one row after TCRdb ran MiXCR on the reads. Among 35,000 to 40,000 distinct CDR3 sequences listed, around three quarters were seen once. This clonotype was recorded once. No antigen is known for it. CDR1 DFQATT and CDR2 SNEGSKA come from the germline V gene (reference sequence). The CDR3 contains 13 residues. With 1 base removed from V and 1 base from J, the gap between germline ends came to 8 bases. The sequenced sample consisted of sorted CD4+, CD8+, or CD8+CD57+ T cells (not recorded which) from PBMCs. The rearrangement links TRBV20-1 to TRBJ2-7; D not resolved. This clonotype originated in a human donor in good health, serving as a control. Written as DNA, the CDR3 is TGCAGTGCTAGAGGAAGCGAGTCCTACGAGCAGTACTTC. This gives the protein CSARGSESYEQYF.